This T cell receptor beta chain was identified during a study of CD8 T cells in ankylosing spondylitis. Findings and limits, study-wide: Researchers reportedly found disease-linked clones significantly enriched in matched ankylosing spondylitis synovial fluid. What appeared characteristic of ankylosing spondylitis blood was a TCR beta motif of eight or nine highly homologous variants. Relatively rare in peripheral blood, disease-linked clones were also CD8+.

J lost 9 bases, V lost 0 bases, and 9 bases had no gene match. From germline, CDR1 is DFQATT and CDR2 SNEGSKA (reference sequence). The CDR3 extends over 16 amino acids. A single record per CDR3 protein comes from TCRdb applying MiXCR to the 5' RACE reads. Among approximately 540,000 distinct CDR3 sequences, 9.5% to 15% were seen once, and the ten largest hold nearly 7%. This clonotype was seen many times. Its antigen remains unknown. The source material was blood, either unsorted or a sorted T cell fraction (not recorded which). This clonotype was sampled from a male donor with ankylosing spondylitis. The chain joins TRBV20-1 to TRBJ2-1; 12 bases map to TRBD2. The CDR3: CSARDASGRAFGEQFF. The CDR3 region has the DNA TGCAGTGCTAGAGACGCTAGCGGGAGGGCCTTCGGTGAGCAGTTCTTC.